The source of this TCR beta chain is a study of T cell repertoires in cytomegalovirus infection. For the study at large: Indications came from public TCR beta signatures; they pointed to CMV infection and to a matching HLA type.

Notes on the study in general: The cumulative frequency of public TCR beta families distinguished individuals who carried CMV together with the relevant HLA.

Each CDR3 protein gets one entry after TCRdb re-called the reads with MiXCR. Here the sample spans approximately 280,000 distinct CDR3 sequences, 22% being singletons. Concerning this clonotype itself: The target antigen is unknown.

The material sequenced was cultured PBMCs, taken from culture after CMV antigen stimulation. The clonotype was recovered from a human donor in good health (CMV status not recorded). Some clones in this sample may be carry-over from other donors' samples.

CDR3 protein: CASSPAFGDTEAFF. DNA of the CDR3: TGTGCCAGCAGCCCAGCCTTCGGGGACACTGAAGCTTTCTTT. The genes are TRBV12-3 or TRBV12-4 and TRBJ1-1; D remains unclear. The CDR3 is made up of 14 amino acids. The V gene lost 6 bases and the J gene lost 3 bases, with 14 bases spanning the gap.